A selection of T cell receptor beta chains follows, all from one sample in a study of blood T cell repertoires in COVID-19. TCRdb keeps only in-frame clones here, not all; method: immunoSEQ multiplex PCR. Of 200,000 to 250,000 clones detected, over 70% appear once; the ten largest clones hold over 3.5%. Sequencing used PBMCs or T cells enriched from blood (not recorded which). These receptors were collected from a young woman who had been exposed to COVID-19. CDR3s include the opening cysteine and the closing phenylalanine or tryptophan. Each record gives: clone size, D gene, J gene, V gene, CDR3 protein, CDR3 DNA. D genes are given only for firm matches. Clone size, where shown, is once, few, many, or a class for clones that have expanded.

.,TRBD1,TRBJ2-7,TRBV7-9,CASSLFLGQSSYEQYF,TGTGCCAGCAGCCTATTTCTGGGACAGAGCTCCTACGAGCAGTACTTC
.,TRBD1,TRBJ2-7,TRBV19,CASSTWAGGSEQYF,TGTGCCAGTAGTACCTGGGCAGGGGGCTCCGAGCAGTACTTC
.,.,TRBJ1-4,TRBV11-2,CASSLDGRTNEKLFF,TGTGCCAGCAGCTTAGATGGTCGGACTAATGAAAAACTGTTTTTT
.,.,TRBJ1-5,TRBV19,CASNSLVPGGGPQHF,TGTGCCAGTAATTCCCTCGTCCCGGGAGGAGGGCCCCAGCATTTT
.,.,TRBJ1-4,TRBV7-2,CASSYTTNEKLFF,TGTGCCAGCAGCTACACAACTAATGAAAAACTGTTTTTT
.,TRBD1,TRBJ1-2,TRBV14,CASSLQLGQANYGYTF,TGTGCCAGCAGCCTGCAGCTTGGACAGGCAAACTATGGCTACACCTTC
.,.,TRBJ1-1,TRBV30,CAWSLWGENTEAFF,TGTGCCTGGAGTTTGTGGGGGGAGAACACTGAAGCTTTCTTT
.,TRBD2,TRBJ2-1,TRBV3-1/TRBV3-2,CASSQARLLAGAYNEQFF,TGTGCCAGCAGCCAAGCCCGACTCCTAGCGGGGGCCTACAATGAGCAGTTCTTC
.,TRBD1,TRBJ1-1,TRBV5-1,CASRNSPATGGLNTEAFF,TGCGCCAGCAGAAATTCCCCCGCGACAGGGGGCTTGAACACTGAAGCTTTCTTT
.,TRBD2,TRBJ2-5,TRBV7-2,CASSLRLAGGEETQYF,TGTGCCAGCAGCTTACGGCTAGCGGGAGGGGAAGAGACCCAGTACTTC
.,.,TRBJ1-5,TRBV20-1,CSASEVGGYNQPQHF,TGCAGTGCTAGTGAGGTCGGGGGGTACAATCAGCCCCAGCATTTT
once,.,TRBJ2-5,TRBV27,CASSLTGMATQYF,TGTGCCAGCAGTTTAACAGGGATGGCGACCCAGTACTTC
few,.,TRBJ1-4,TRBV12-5,CASGNTGLGTNEKLFF,TGTGCTAGTGGCAATACAGGGCTGGGAACTAATGAAAAACTGTTTTTT
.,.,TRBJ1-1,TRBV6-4,CASSALPGTEAFF,TGTGCCAGCAGTGCCCTCCCCGGCACTGAAGCTTTCTTT
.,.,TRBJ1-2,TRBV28,CASSFSRTGGYTF,TGTGCCAGCAGTTTCTCCCGAACGGGGGGCTACACCTTC
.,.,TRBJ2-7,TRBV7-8,CASSLVPGPKYEQYF,TGTGCCAGCAGCTTAGTACCAGGGCCCAAGTACGAGCAGTACTTC
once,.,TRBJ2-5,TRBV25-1,CASSEWIRDSEETQYF,TGTGCCAGCAGTGAATGGATTCGAGACAGCGAAGAGACCCAGTACTTC
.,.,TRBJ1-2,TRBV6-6,CASSSLGGPNYGYTF,TGTGCCAGCAGTTCCCTCGGGGGACCTAACTATGGCTACACCTTC
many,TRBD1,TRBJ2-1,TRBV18,CASSPRDRDYNEQFF,TGTGCCAGCTCACCAAGGGACAGGGACTACAATGAGCAGTTCTTC
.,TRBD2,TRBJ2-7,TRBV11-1,CASSLVLAGEAEQYF,TGTGCCAGCAGCTTAGTACTAGCGGGAGAAGCCGAGCAGTACTTC
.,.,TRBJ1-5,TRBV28,CASSTRDMADQPQHF,TGTGCCAGCAGTACCCGGGACATGGCCGATCAGCCCCAGCATTTT
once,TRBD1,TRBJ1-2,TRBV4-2,CASSQDEFVGDRASDLWGYTF,TGTGCCAGCAGCCAAGACGAGTTCGTAGGAGACAGGGCCTCAGATTTATGGGGCTACACCTTC
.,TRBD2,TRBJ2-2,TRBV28,CASIKKGVFFREGHSGELFF,TGTGCCAGCATAAAAAAGGGGGTCTTTTTCCGGGAGGGCCATAGCGGGGAGCTGTTTTTT
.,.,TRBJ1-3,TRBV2,CASTQGIPGNTIYF,TGTGCCAGCACCCAGGGAATACCTGGAAACACCATATATTTT
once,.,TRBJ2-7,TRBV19,CASSIDNSYEQYF,TGTGCCAGTAGTATTGACAACTCCTACGAGCAGTACTTC
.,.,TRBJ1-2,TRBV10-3,CAISDRGSRSGFYGYTF,TGTGCCATCAGTGATCGGGGTAGCCGCAGCGGGTTCTATGGCTACACCTTC
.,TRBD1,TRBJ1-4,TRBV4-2,CASSPTGEAANEKLFF,TGTGCCAGCAGTCCGACAGGGGAGGCAGCTAATGAAAAACTGTTTTTT
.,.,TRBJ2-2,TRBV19,CASSRSGYTGELFF,TGTGCCAGTAGTAGATCAGGGTACACCGGGGAGCTGTTTTTT
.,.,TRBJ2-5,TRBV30,CAWSVPSPGTQYF,TGTGCCTGGAGTGTACCTAGCCCAGGGACCCAGTACTTC
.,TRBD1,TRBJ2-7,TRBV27,CASSSLKGQGLVEQYF,TGTGCCAGCAGTTCCTTGAAAGGACAGGGTTTGGTCGAGCAGTACTTC
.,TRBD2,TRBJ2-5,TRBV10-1,CASSEQREGPETQYF,TGCGCCAGCAGTGAGCAGCGGGAGGGCCCTGAGACCCAGTACTTC
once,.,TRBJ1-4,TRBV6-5,CASSYAGGEKLFF,TGTGCCAGCAGTTACGCGGGAGGTGAAAAACTGTTTTTT
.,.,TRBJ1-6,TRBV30,CAWSISTRNSPLHF,TGTGCCTGGAGTATCTCAACTCGTAATTCACCCCTCCACTTT
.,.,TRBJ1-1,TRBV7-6,CASSLAPNAAIEAFF,TGTGCCAGCAGCTTAGCTCCCAACGCGGCTATTGAAGCTTTCTTT
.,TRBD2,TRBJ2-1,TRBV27,CASSLRGGRAYNEQFF,TGTGCCAGCAGTTTACGGGGCGGGAGGGCCTACAATGAGCAGTTCTTC
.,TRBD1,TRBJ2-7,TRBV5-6,CASSPGQGRYEQYF,TGTGCCAGCAGCCCAGGACAGGGTCGCTACGAGCAGTACTTC
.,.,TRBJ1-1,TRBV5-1,CASSLVMELNTEAFF,TGCGCCAGCAGCTTGGTTATGGAGTTAAACACTGAAGCTTTCTTT
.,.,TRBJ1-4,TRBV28,CASSLRQGNEKLFF,TGTGCCAGCAGTTTACGGCAGGGGAATGAAAAACTGTTTTTT
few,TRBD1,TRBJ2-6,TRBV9,CASSAEQGPGANVLTF,TGTGCCAGCAGCGCCGAACAGGGGCCTGGGGCCAACGTCCTGACTTTC
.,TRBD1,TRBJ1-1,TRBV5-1,CASSWGTGMGTEAFF,TGCGCCAGCAGCTGGGGGACAGGGATGGGGACTGAAGCTTTCTTT
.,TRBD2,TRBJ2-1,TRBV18,CASSPPLAGAYNEQFF,TGTGCCAGCTCACCACCACTAGCGGGGGCCTACAATGAGCAGTTCTTC
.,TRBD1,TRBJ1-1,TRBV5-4,CASSSRGQQNTEAFF,TGTGCCAGCAGCTCTAGGGGACAGCAGAACACTGAAGCTTTCTTT
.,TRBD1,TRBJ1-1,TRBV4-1,CASSPDPRGPSGTEAFF,TGCGCCAGCAGCCCTGACCCAAGGGGGCCTTCGGGAACTGAAGCTTTCTTT
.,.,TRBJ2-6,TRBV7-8,CASSFQGTSGANVLTF,TGTGCCAGCAGCTTCCAGGGGACCTCTGGGGCCAACGTCCTGACTTTC
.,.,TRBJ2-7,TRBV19,CASSIPTSPYEQYF,TGTGCCAGTAGTATCCCGACTAGTCCCTACGAGCAGTACTTC
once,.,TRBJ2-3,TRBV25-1,CASTSPDITDTQYF,TGTGCCAGCACCTCGCCAGACATCACAGATACGCAGTATTTT
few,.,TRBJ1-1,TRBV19,CASSVGLLGTEAFF,TGTGCCAGTAGTGTGGGACTCCTGGGGACTGAAGCTTTCTTT
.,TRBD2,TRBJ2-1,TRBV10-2,CASSEIAGGIITYEQFF,TGCGCCAGCAGTGAAATAGCGGGAGGGATAATTACGTATGAGCAGTTCTTC